A single sample is the source of the 24 T cell receptor beta chains below, sequenced in a study of OX40 agonist ivuxolimab in advanced cancers. Assay used: immunoSEQ multiplex PCR; TCRdb lists only in-frame clones, some missing. The sample includes more than 45,000 clones, approximately 86% of them seen just once. The sample consisted of CD4+ or CD8+ T cells sorted from blood, taken in a trial of the OX40 agonist ivuxolimab. The source is an adult with an advanced solid tumor such as melanoma, head and neck, liver or kidney cancer.

The chain employs TRBV5-5 and TRBJ2-2; 7 bases map to TRBD2. Trimming removed 0 bases from V and 7 bases from J; junction bases left unmatched: 6. The CDR3 length is 15 residues. Germline values: CDR1 SGHKS, CDR2 YYEKEE (reference sequence). CDR3 protein: CASSLELAFGGELFF. The CDR3 DNA follows: TGTGCCAGCAGCTTGGAACTAGCGTTCGGCGGGGAGCTGTTTTTT.

The chain is built from TRBV7-2 and TRBJ2-3, with 7 positions matching TRBD2. The germline gives CDR1 SGHTA, CDR2 FQGNSA. The CDR3 has 14 amino acids. The V and J ends lost 8 bases and 2 bases, in that order; junction bases with no gene match: 7. The CDR3 here is CASSAGLTTDTQYF. CDR3 in DNA: TGTGCCAGCTCAGCGGGACTCACCACAGATACGCAGTATTTT.

In regard to this clone: Additional DNA sequences in this sample encode the identical CDR3. V is TRBV5-1 and J is TRBJ1-5, with 7 bases matching TRBD1. CDR1 is SGHRS, CDR2 YFSETQ, per germline. The CDR3 runs 15 residues. J gave up 7 bases and V 0 bases, and 7 bases lay outside the gene matches. CDR3 in amino acids: CASSLGTGAGQPQHF. In DNA form, the CDR3 reads TGCGCCAGCAGCTTGGGTACAGGGGCCGGACAGCCCCAGCATTTT.

The chain carries TRBV6-6 and TRBJ2-2; TRBD2 might be the D (5 bases). In germline, CDR1 is MNHNY, CDR2 SVGAGI (reference sequence). The germline V and J ends were trimmed by 7 bases and 15 bases, with 21 bases remaining between them. The CDR3 is 13 amino acids. The CDR3: CASTLGKRDRVFF. The DNA for the CDR3 is TGTGCCAGCACCCTCGGAAAGAGGGATAGGGTGTTTTTT.

V is TRBV11-2 and J is TRBJ2-2, with D possibly called TRBD1 or TRBD2 (6 bases each). V shed 3 bases and J shed 7 bases, with 15 bases lying between them. The CDR3 contains 15 residues. Looked up from germline, CDR1 is SGHAT and CDR2 is FQNNGV. CDR3 DNA: TGTGCCAGCAGCTTGATGAAAGGGGGGATCGGGGAGCTGTTTTTT. It encodes CASSLMKGGIGELFF.

The rearrangement uses TRBV10-3 and TRBJ1-6; D is perhaps TRBD1 (6 bases). V shed 8 bases and J shed 8 bases, with 13 bases lying between them. The V gene's germline CDR1 is ENHRY and CDR2 SYGVKD. The CDR3 covers 13 residues. In DNA form, the CDR3 reads TGTGCCATCGCTAGGGAGGGGGATTCACCCCTCCACTTT. Translation: CAIAREGDSPLHF.

The chain uses TRBV6-1 and TRBJ1-1; possibly TRBD1 for D (5 bases). Germline V CDR1 and CDR2: MNHNS, SASEGT. The V end was cut by 4 bases, the J end by 4 bases, with 10 bases between. The CDR3 runs to 13 residues. The CDR3 sequence: CASSVQGGTEAFF. The CDR3 region has the DNA TGTGCCAGCAGTGTTCAGGGTGGCACTGAAGCTTTCTTT.

The table lists this clone with a few counts. This rearrangement joins TRBV4-3 to TRBJ2-2; 10 nucleotides agree with TRBD1. From germline, CDR1 is LGHNA and CDR2 YSLEER. V was clipped by 1 base and J by 7 bases; unmatched bases: 21. The length of the CDR3 is 21 residues. The CDR3 is CASSQGSRGVNRDRGIGELFF. Written as DNA, the CDR3 is TGCGCCAGCAGCCAAGGGTCCCGAGGGGTAAACCGGGACAGGGGTATCGGGGAGCTGTTTTTT.

The chain is built from TRBV6-5 and TRBJ1-4; D remains ambiguous. The CDR3 is 14 amino acids. Germline-derived CDR1 and CDR2 are MNHEY and SVGAGI. V shed 2 bases and J shed 3 bases, with 7 bases lying between them. The CDR3 loop is CASSYGGANEKLFF. Written as DNA, the CDR3 is TGTGCCAGCAGTTACGGTGGGGCTAATGAAAAACTGTTTTTT.

This sequence joins TRBV6-5 and TRBJ1-1, with D unresolved. Deletions cut 2 bases from V and 10 bases from J, with 8 bases between. Germline assignment: CDR1 MNHEY and CDR2 SVGAGI. The CDR3 has 11 amino acids. The CDR3 DNA reads TGTGCCAGCAGTTACGGAATTCGAGCTTTCTTT. Residues: CASSYGIRAFF.

With respect to this clone: One end of the junction does not line up with germline, which may come from a read error. The rearrangement uses TRBV2 and TRBJ1-5; D is uncertain. Germline assignment: CDR1 SNHLY and CDR2 FYNNEI. This CDR3 spans 14 amino acids. The CDR3 bases are TGTGTCAGCGGGCAGGAGGTAGGCAATCAGCCCCAGCATTTT. Translated, it gives CVSGQEVGNQPQHF.

The J gene is TRBJ2-6, the V gene TRBV7-2; no clear D gene. Trimming shortened V by 1 base and J by 0 bases, and 7 bases separated the two germline ends. CDR1 SGHTA and CDR2 FQGNSA come from the germline V gene. The CDR3 sequence is 16 residues long. Here the CDR3 DNA reads TGTGCCAGCAGCTTAGTTCCCAACTCTGGGGCCAACGTCCTGACTTTC. Its translation is CASSLVPNSGANVLTF.

The gene calls are TRBV10-3 and TRBJ1-2; TRBD1 is a possible D gene (5 bases). CDR1 is ENHRY and CDR2 is SYGVKD in the germline V gene. CDR3 length: 14 residues. V was trimmed by 3 bases and J by 7 bases, leaving 15 bases between them. The CDR3 nucleotides are TGTGCCATCAGTGACCTCGGGGGTTCCAGTGGCTACACCTTC. Translated: CAISDLGGSSGYTF.

The rearrangement uses TRBV19 and TRBJ1-2, with TRBD1 as a possible D gene (5 bases). Germline CDR1 is LNHDA and CDR2 is SQIVND (reference sequence). Trimming took 3 bases from V and 4 from J, leaving 9 bases between them. CDR3 length: 13 residues. The CDR3 DNA reads TGTGCCAGTAGTATGACAGTCCTCTATGGCTACACCTTC. It yields the protein CASSMTVLYGYTF.

To note about this clone: Other DNA sequences from this sample encode an identical CDR3 as well. The rearrangement uses TRBV4-1 and TRBJ2-7, with 7 nucleotides matching TRBD2. This CDR3 spans 13 amino acids. Germline values: CDR1 MGHRA, CDR2 YSYEKL. V lost 4 bases to trimming and J lost 7 bases; unmatched junction nucleotides: 7. The CDR3 region has the DNA TGCGCCAGCAGCCCAGTCGGGGGGTATGAGCAGTACTTC. Protein: CASSPVGGYEQYF.

The chain uses TRBV7-6 and TRBJ2-5; tentative D call: TRBD2 (6 bases). This CDR3 is 15 amino acids long. Germline CDR1 is SGHVS and CDR2 is FNYEAQ. V lost 4 bases and J lost 0, with 12 bases in between. The CDR3, as DNA: TGTGCCAGCAGCTGGGGACTGATTAACCAAGAGACCCAGTACTTC. This sequence encodes CASSWGLINQETQYF.

The chain uses TRBV5-1 and TRBJ2-5, with a weak D call TRBD2 (5 bases). CDR3 size: 13 residues. Germline V gene sequence: CDR1 SGHRS, CDR2 YFSETQ. Trimming took off 1 base at V and 5 bases at J, with 9 bases between the two ends. CDR3 in amino acids: CASSLNGGETQYF. The CDR3 nucleotides read TGCGCCAGCAGCTTGAATGGCGGGGAGACCCAGTACTTC.

The genes are TRBV5-1 and TRBJ1-5, with D uncertain. This CDR3 region has 15 residues. The ends were cut back, 2 bases at V and 3 bases at J, with 12 bases in the middle. CDR1 is SGHRS and CDR2 is YFSETQ in the germline V gene. CDR3 nucleotide sequence: TGCGCCAGCAGCTTAGATGGGCTCTACAATCAGCCCCAGCATTTT. This gives the protein CASSLDGLYNQPQHF.

This chain uses TRBV19 with TRBJ2-3; perhaps TRBD1 as D (6 bases). With 6 bases removed from V and 3 bases from J, the gap between germline ends came to 16 bases. The length of the CDR3 is 15 residues. CDR1 LNHDA and CDR2 SQIVND come from the germline V gene (reference sequence). CDR3 sequence reads: CASSRVQGGTDTQYF. In nucleotides, the CDR3 is TGTGCCAGTAGCCGGGTACAGGGTGGAACAGATACGCAGTATTTT.

This chain connects TRBV28 to TRBJ1-4; 7 bases align to TRBD1. Germline V gives CDR1 MDHEN, CDR2 SYDVKM. V lost 6 bases to trimming and J lost 7 bases; unmatched junction nucleotides: 2. This CDR3 is built from 12 residues. The CDR3 DNA is TGTGCCAGCAGCCACAGGGGTGAAAAACTGTTTTTT. Its protein product is CASSHRGEKLFF.

The chain has TRBV6-6 and TRBJ2-7, with D perhaps TRBD1 (6 bases). This CDR3 has 15 amino acids. The germline CDR1 and CDR2 sequences are MNHNY and SVGAGI (reference sequence). V lost 6 bases, J lost 2 bases, and 17 bases lay in between. The CDR3 region has the DNA TGTGCCAGCAGGATCGCCCGCAGGGGAACCTACGAGCAGTACTTC. This codes for CASRIARRGTYEQYF.

This chain joins TRBV4-1 and TRBJ2-7, with 12 nucleotides matching TRBD1. The CDR3 contains 15 residues. CDR1 and CDR2 from the germline V gene are MGHRA and YSYEKL. V shed 4 bases and J 2 bases; nucleotides not matched to a gene: 3. The CDR3 protein is CASSPGQGAAYEQYF. CDR3 coding DNA: TGCGCCAGCAGCCCGGGACAGGGGGCGGCCTACGAGCAGTACTTC.

J is TRBJ2-5 and V is TRBV19; tentative D call: TRBD2 (6 bases). The CDR3 sequence is 17 residues long. Germline assignment: CDR1 LNHDA and CDR2 SQIVND (reference sequence). Trimming cost V 3 bases and J 0 bases, with 17 bases left between them. CDR3 amino acids: CASSISTKGLYQETQYF. The CDR3 DNA sequence: TGTGCCAGTAGTATCTCCACCAAGGGACTTTACCAAGAGACCCAGTACTTC.

This clone is a singleton in its sample. V usage is TRBV7-9 and J usage is TRBJ1-1, with D uncertain. The CDR3 is made up of 14 amino acids. The ends were cut back, 1 base at V and 1 base at J, with 7 bases in the middle. Germline V gives CDR1 SEHNR, CDR2 FQNEAQ (reference sequence). The CDR3 nucleotides are TGTGCCAGCAGCTTAGGGGTTGCGAACACTGAAGCTTTCTTT. The encoded protein is CASSLGVANTEAFF.